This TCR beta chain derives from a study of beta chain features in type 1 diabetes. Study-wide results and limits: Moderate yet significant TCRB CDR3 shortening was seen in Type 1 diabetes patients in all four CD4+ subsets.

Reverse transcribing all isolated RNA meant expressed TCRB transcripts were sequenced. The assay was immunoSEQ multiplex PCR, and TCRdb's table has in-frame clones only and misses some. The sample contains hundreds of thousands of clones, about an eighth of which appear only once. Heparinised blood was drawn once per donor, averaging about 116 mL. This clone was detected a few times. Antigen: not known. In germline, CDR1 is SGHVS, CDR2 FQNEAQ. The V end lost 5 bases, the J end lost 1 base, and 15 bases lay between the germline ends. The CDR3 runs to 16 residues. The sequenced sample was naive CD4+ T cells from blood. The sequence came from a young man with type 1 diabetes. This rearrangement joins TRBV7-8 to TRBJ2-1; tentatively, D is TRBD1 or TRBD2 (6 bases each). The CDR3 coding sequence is TGTGCCAGCAGCCGCACCGGGGGCTGGTCCTACAATGAGCAGTTCTTC. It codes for CASSRTGGWSYNEQFF.